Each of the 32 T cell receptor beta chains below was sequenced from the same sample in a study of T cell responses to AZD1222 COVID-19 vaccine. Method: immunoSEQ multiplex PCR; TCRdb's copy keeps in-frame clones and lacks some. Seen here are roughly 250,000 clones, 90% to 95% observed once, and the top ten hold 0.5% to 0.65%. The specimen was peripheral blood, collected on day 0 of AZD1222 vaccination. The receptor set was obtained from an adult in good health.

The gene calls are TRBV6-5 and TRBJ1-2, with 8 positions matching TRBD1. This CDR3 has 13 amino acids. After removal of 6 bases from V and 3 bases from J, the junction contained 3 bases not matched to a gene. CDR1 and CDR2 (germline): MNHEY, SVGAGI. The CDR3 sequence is CASSNRGDYGYTF. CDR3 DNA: TGTGCCAGCAGCAACAGGGGGGACTATGGCTACACCTTC.

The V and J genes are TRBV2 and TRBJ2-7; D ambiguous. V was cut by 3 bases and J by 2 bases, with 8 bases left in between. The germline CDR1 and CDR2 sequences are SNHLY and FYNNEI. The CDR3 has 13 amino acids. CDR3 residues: CASSDDFAYEQYF. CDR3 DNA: TGTGCCAGCAGTGACGACTTTGCCTACGAGCAGTACTTC.

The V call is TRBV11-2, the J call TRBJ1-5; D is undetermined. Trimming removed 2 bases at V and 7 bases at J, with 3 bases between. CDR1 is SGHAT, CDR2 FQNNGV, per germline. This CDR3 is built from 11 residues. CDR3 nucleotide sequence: TGTGCCAGCAGCTTAAGACAGCCCCAGCATTTT. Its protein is CASSLRQPQHF.

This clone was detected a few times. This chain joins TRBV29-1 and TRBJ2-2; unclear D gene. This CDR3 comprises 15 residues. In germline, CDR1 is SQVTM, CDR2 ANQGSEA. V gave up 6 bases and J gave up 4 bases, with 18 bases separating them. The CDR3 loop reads CSVYLGTRVTGELFF. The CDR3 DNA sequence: TGCAGCGTGTATTTGGGTACTCGTGTCACCGGGGAGCTGTTTTTT.

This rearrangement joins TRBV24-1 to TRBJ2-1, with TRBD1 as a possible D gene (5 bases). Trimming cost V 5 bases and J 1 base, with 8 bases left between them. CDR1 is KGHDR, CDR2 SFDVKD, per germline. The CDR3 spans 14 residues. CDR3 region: CATSAAGSYNEQFF. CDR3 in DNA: TGTGCCACCAGTGCGGCAGGGTCCTACAATGAGCAGTTCTTC.

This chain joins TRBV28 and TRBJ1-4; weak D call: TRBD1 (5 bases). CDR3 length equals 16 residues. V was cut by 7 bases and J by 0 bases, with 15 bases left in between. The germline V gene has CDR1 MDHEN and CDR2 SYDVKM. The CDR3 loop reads CASTWGGAATNEKLFF. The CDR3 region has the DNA TGTGCCAGCACCTGGGGAGGGGCTGCAACTAATGAAAAACTGTTTTTT.

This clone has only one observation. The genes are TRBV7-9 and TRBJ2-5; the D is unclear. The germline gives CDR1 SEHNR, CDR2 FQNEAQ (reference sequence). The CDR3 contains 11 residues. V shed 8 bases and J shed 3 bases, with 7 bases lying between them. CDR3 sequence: CASSSKETQYF. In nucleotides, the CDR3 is TGTGCCAGCTCCTCGAAAGAGACCCAGTACTTC.

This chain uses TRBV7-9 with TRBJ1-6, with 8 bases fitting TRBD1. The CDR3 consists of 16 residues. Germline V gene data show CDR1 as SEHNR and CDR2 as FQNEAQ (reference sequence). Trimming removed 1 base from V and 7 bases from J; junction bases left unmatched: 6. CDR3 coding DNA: TGTGCCAGCAGCTTAGTAGGGACAGGACCAAATTCACCCCTCCACTTT. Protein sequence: CASSLVGTGPNSPLHF.

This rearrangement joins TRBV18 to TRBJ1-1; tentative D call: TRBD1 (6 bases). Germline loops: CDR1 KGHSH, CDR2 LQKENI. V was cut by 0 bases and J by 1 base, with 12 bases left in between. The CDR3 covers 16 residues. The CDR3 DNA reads TGTGCCAGCTCACCACCGGGGGCTAGTTGGAACACTGAAGCTTTCTTT. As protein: CASSPPGASWNTEAFF.

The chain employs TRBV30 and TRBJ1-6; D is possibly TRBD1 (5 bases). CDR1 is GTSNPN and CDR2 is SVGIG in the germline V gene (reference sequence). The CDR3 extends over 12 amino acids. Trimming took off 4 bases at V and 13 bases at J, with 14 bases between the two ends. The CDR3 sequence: CAWTLPGLPLHF. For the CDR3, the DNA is TGTGCCTGGACCCTCCCAGGGCTCCCCCTCCACTTT.

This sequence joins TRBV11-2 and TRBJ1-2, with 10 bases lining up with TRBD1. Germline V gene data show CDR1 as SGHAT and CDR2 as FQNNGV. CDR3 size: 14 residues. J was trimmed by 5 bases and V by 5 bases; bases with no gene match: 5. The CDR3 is CASSPPGQGYGYTF. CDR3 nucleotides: TGTGCCAGCAGCCCCCCGGGACAGGGGTATGGCTACACCTTC.

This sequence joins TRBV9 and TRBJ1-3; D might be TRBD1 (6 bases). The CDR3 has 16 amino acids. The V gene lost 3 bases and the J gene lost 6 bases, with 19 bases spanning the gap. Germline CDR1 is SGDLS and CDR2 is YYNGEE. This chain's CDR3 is CASSGGAGRLENTIYF. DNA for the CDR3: TGTGCCAGCAGCGGGGGGGCCGGGCGGCTGGAAAACACCATATATTTT.

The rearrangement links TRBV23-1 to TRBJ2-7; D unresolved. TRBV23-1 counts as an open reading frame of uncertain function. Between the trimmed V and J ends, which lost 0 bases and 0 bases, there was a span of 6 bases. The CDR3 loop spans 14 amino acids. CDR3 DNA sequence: TGCGCCAGCAGTCAATCGACTCACTCCTACGAGCAGTACTTC. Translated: CASSQSTHSYEQYF.

CDR3 coding DNA: TGCAGCGTAGTTCGGACGGATTGGCGCACTGAAGCTTTCTTT. It codes for CSVVRTDWRTEAFF. This chain joins TRBV29-1 and TRBJ1-1; D ambiguous. Looked up from germline, CDR1 is SQVTM and CDR2 is ANQGSEA. The CDR3 length is 14 residues. Trimming cost V 6 bases and J 4 bases, with 18 bases left between them.

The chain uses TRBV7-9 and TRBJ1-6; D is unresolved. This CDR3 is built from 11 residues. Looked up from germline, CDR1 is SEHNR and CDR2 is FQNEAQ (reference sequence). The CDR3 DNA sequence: TGTCACCAGAAGTTTAATTCACCCCTCCACTTT. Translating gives CHQKFNSPLHF.

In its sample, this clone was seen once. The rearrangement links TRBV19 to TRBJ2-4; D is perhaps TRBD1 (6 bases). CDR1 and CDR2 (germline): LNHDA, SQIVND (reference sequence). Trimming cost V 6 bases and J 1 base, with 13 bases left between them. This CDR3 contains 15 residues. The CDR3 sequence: CASSWDQGAKNIQYF. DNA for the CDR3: TGTGCCAGTAGCTGGGACCAGGGGGCCAAAAACATTCAGTACTTC. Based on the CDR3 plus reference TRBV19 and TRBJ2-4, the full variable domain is DGGITQSPKYLFRKEGQNVTLSCEQNLNHDAMYWYRQDPGQGLRLIYYSQIVNDFQKGDIAEGYSVSREKKESFPLTVTSAQKNPTAFYLCASSWDQGAKNIQYFGAGTRLSVL.

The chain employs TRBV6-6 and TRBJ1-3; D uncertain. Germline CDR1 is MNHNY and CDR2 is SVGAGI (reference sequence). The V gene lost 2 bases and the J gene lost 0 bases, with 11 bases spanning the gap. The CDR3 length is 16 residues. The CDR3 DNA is TGTGCCAGCAGTTACACGAGGACGAGCTCTGGAAACACCATATATTTT. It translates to CASSYTRTSSGNTIYF.

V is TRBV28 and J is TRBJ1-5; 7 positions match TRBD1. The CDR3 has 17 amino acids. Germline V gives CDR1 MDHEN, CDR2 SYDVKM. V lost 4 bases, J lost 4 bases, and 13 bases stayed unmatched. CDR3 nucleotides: TGTGCCAGCAGTTCACTCCAATATGGGACAGCAAATCAGCCCCAGCATTTT. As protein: CASSSLQYGTANQPQHF. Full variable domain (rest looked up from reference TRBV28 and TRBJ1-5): DVKVTQSSRYLVKRTGEKVFLECVQDMDHENMFWYRQDPGLGLRLIYFSYDVKMKEKGDIPEGYSVSREKKERFSLILESASTNQTSMYLCASSSLQYGTANQPQHFGDGTRLSIL.

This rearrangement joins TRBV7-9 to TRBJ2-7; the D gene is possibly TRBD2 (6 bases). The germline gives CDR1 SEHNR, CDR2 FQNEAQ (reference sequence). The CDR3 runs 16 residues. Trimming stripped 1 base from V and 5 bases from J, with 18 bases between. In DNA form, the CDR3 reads TGTGCCAGCAGCTTAGGATCGGGGAACGGAGGGGACGAGCAGTACTTC. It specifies CASSLGSGNGGDEQYF.

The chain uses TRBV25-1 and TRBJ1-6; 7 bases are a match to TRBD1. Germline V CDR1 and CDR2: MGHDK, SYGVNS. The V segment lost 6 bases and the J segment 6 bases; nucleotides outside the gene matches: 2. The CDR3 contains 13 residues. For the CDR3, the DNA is TGTGCCAGCAGGGACAGGCCTAATTCACCCCTCCACTTT. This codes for CASRDRPNSPLHF.

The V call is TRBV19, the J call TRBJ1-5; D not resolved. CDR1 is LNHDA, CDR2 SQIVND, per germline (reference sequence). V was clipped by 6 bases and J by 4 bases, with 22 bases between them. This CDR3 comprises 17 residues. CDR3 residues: CASRRQGPYSFNQPQHF. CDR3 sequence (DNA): TGTGCCAGTAGACGACAAGGGCCTTACTCCTTTAATCAGCCCCAGCATTTT.

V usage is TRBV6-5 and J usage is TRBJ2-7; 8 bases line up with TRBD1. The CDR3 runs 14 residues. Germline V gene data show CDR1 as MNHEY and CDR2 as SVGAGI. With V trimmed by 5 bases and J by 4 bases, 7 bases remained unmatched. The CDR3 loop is CASSQGDRIYEQYF. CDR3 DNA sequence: TGTGCCAGCAGTCAGGGGGACAGGATATACGAGCAGTACTTC.

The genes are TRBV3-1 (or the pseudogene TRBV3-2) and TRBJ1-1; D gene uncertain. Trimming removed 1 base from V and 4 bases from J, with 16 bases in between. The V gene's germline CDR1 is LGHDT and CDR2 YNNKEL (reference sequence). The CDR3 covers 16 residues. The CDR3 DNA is TGTGCCAGCAGCCAAGCCCGGGCCCGACGGGGCACTGAAGCTTTCTTT. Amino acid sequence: CASSQARARRGTEAFF.

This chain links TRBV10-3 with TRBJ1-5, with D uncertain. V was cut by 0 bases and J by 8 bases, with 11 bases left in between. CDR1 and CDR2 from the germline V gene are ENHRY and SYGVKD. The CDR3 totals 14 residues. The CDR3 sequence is CAISESWGGEPQHF. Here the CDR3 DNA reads TGTGCCATCAGTGAGTCTTGGGGTGGGGAGCCCCAGCATTTT.

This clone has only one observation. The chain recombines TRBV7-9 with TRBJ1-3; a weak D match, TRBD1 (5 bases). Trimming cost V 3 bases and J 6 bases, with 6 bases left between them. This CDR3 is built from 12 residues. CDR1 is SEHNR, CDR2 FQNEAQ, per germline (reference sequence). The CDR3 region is CASSLDTNTIYF. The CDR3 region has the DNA TGTGCCAGCAGCTTGGACACAAACACCATATATTTT.

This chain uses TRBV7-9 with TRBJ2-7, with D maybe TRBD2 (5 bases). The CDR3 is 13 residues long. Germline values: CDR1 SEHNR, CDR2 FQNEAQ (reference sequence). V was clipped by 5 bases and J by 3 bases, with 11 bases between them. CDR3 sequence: CASSPDGNYEQYF. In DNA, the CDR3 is TGTGCCAGCAGCCCGGACGGGAACTACGAGCAGTACTTC.

CDR3 loop: CATSRGFRQTVGQTAGYTF. DNA of the CDR3: TGTGCCACCAGCAGAGGATTTAGACAGACAGTGGGGCAGACGGCGGGCTACACCTTC. The chain combines TRBV15 with TRBJ1-2; D might be TRBD1 (5 bases). Germline CDR1 is LNHNV and CDR2 is YYDKDF (reference sequence). The ends were cut back, 1 base at V and 8 bases at J, with 29 bases in the middle. The CDR3 length is 19 residues.

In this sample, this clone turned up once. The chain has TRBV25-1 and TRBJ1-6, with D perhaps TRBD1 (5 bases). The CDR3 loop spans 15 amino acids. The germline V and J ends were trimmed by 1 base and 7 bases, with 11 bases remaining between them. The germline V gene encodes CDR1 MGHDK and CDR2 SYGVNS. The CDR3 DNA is TGTGCCAGCAGTGAATCGGGGCAGGGAAATTCACCCCTCCACTTT. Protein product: CASSESGQGNSPLHF.

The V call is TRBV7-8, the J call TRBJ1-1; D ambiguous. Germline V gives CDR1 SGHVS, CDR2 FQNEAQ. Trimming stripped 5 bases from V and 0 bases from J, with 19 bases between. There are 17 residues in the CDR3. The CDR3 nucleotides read TGTGCCAGCAGCCTATTAGTGGTCCGGGTAGTGAACACTGAAGCTTTCTTT. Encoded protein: CASSLLVVRVVNTEAFF.

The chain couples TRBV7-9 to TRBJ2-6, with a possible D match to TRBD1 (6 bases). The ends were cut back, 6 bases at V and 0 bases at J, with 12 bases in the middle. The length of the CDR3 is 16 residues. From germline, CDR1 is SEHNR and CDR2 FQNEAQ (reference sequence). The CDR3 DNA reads TGTGCCAGCAGGTTTCAGGGGTACTCTGGGGCCAACGTCCTGACTTTC. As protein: CASRFQGYSGANVLTF.

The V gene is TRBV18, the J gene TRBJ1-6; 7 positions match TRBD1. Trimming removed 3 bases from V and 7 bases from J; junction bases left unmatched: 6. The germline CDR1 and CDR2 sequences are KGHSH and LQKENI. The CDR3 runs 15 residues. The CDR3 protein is CASSPPAQGNSPLHF. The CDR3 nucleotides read TGTGCCAGCTCACCCCCCGCACAGGGGAATTCACCCCTCCACTTT.

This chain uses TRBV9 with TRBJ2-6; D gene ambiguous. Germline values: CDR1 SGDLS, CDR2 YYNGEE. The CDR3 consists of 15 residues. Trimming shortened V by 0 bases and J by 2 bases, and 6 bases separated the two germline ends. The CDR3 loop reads CASSVANAGANVLTF. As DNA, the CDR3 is TGTGCCAGCAGCGTAGCCAATGCTGGGGCCAACGTCCTGACTTTC.